Sequencing of this T cell receptor (beta chain) was carried out in a study of T cells in localized non-small cell lung cancer. Regarding the study as a whole: Because sequencing included only one region (of the tumor), heterogeneity remains possible. Uninvolved neighboring lung showed the greatest T cell clonality, exceeding tumor.

Germline CDR1 SNHLY, CDR2 FYNNEI. This CDR3 has 15 residues. The V end was cut by 5 bases, the J end by 6 bases, with 17 bases between. This clone was recorded a few times. The antigen is not known. Measured with immunoSEQ multiplex PCR; TCRdb has only the in-frame clones, and not every one. The sample carries just under 80,000 clones, 65% to 85% recorded once. The V and J genes are TRBV2 and TRBJ1-5; D gene unclear. This TCR was sampled from an older female donor with stage I lung adenocarcinoma. The source was peripheral blood, collected before any cancer treatment. The CDR3 loop reads CASSRPGGIGQPQHF. As DNA, the CDR3 is TGTGCCAGCAGTCGCCCGGGAGGAATAGGTCAGCCCCAGCATTTT.